The 32 T cell receptor beta chains below come from one sample, sequenced in a study of shared clonotypes between healthy human individuals. Terminally differentiated effector memory CD45RA+ cells were excluded from the naive CD8 cells, which were CD45RO-negative and positively selected for CCR7. Clones were sequenced by immunoSEQ multiplex PCR, and TCRdb holds only the in-frame ones, with some missing. The table lists approximately 810,000 clones, roughly 92% of them singletons. The sample comprised naive CD8+ T cells sorted from blood. The receptors stem from a man aged 30-40 years in good health.

The chain uses TRBV11-2 and TRBJ2-7; 9 positions agree with TRBD1. Germline CDR1 and CDR2: SGHAT and FQNNGV. The junction had 3 bases not matched to a gene; V was cut back by 2 bases and J by 1 base. This CDR3 has 15 amino acids. The CDR3: CASSLWTGVSYEQYF. DNA for the CDR3: TGTGCCAGCAGCTTATGGACAGGGGTTTCCTACGAGCAGTACTTC.

This sequence joins TRBV7-9 and TRBJ2-1; no reliable D call. The V gene's germline CDR1 is SEHNR and CDR2 FQNEAQ (reference sequence). V shed 8 bases and J shed 9 bases, with 17 bases lying between them. This CDR3 has 13 amino acids. CDR3 nucleotide sequence: TGTGCCAGCCACCAATCGGGTCGGAGTGAGCAGTTCTTC. This gives the protein CASHQSGRSEQFF.

This rearrangement joins TRBV6-5 to TRBJ2-1, with D hard to call. V was pared by 5 bases and J by 4 bases, with 6 bases between. CDR1 is MNHEY and CDR2 is SVGAGI in the germline V gene. This CDR3 has 12 residues. The CDR3 bases are TGTGCCAGCAGTCTAGAGTACAATGAGCAGTTCTTC. This codes for CASSLEYNEQFF.

CDR3 in amino acids: CASSLARSGEQFF. The CDR3 DNA sequence: TGTGCCAGCAGCTTGGCGAGGTCTGGTGAGCAGTTCTTC. The rearrangement uses TRBV5-6 and TRBJ2-1, with D uncertain. CDR3 length equals 13 residues. CDR1 and CDR2 from the germline V gene are SGHDT and YYEEEE. V dropped 0 bases and J dropped 9 bases, with 10 bases sitting between them.

The chain carries TRBV7-8 and TRBJ2-7; 13 bases align to TRBD2. The J segment lost 2 bases and the V segment lost 5 bases, leaving 6 bases of the junction unmatched. Looked up from germline, CDR1 is SGHVS and CDR2 is FQNEAQ. The CDR3 runs to 16 residues. Here the CDR3 reads CASSEGLAGYAYEQYF. In nucleotides, the CDR3 is TGTGCCAGCAGCGAGGGACTAGCGGGATATGCCTACGAGCAGTACTTC.

The chain carries TRBV19 and TRBJ2-1; 8 nucleotides match TRBD2. Germline CDR1 is LNHDA and CDR2 is SQIVND (reference sequence). This CDR3 has 14 amino acids. The V gene end was trimmed by 3 bases and the J gene end by 9 bases; junction bases not matched to a gene: 7. DNA for the CDR3: TGTGCCAGTAGTATGAGCGGGAGTGGTAGTGAGCAGTTCTTC. Its protein product is CASSMSGSGSEQFF.

This chain links TRBV7-3 with TRBJ2-3, with a weak D call TRBD2 (6 bases). The CDR3 has 15 residues. The germline CDR1 and CDR2 sequences are SGHTA and FQGTGA. V dropped 6 bases and J dropped 6 bases, with 19 bases sitting between them. The CDR3 DNA reads as TGTGCCAGCAGTCTCGACGGTACAGGAGGGGATACGCAGTATTTT. Its translation: CASSLDGTGGDTQYF.

The J gene is TRBJ2-5, the V gene TRBV15; D ambiguous. Trimming cost V 1 base and J 5 bases, with 5 bases left between them. Germline lookup yields CDR1 LNHNV and CDR2 YYDKDF (reference sequence). The CDR3 has 12 residues. CDR3 nucleotides: TGTGCCACCAGCAGAGGCCGGGAGACCCAGTACTTC. This sequence encodes CATSRGRETQYF.

CDR3 bases: TGTGCCAGCAGTCTGTCTTCCTCGGACAGCGCTCCATATGGCTACACCTTC. This sequence encodes CASSLSSSDSAPYGYTF. The chain couples TRBV27 to TRBJ1-2; a weak D match, TRBD1 (6 bases). Trimming removed 5 bases from V and 5 bases from J, with 24 bases in between. CDR3 length: 17 residues. Germline loops: CDR1 MNHEY, CDR2 SMNVEV (reference sequence).

V and J are TRBV6-6 and TRBJ2-6, with a weak D call TRBD1 (5 bases). The CDR3 covers 16 residues. The V gene lost 1 base and the J gene lost 0 bases, with 7 bases spanning the gap. CDR1 and CDR2 (germline): MNHNY, SVGAGI (reference sequence). CDR3: CASSYFDSSGANVLTF. The DNA for the CDR3 is TGTGCCAGCAGTTACTTTGACAGCTCTGGGGCCAACGTCCTGACTTTC.

The chain recombines TRBV5-5 with TRBJ2-7; D perhaps matches TRBD2 (5 bases). Trimming removed 2 bases from V and 2 bases from J, with 14 bases in between. The CDR3 is made up of 15 amino acids. Germline CDR1 reads SGHKS; CDR2 reads YYEKEE (reference sequence). This chain's CDR3 is CASSFSRVPAYEQYF. The CDR3 DNA follows: TGTGCCAGCAGCTTTTCGCGGGTCCCAGCCTACGAGCAGTACTTC. Full variable domain (rest looked up from reference TRBV5-5 and TRBJ2-7): DAGVTQSPTHLIKTRGQQVTLRCSPISGHKSVSWYQQVLGQGPQFIFQYYEKEERGRGNFPDRFSARQFPNYSSELNVNALLLGDSALYLCASSFSRVPAYEQYFGPGTRLTVT.

This sequence joins TRBV5-6 and TRBJ2-3; the match to TRBD2 covers 10 bases. CDR1 and CDR2 from the germline V gene are SGHDT and YYEEEE. V lost 4 bases and J lost 2; bases outside the gene matches: 4. This CDR3 is built from 15 residues. The CDR3 sequence is CASSLAGDYTDTQYF. The CDR3 DNA is TGTGCCAGCAGCCTAGCGGGGGACTACACAGATACGCAGTATTTT. Drawing the rest from reference TRBV5-6 and TRBJ2-3, the complete variable domain is DAGVTQSPTHLIKTRGQQVTLRCSPKSGHDTVSWYQQALGQGPQFIFQYYEEEERQRGNFPDRFSGHQFPNYSSELNVNALLLGDSALYLCASSLAGDYTDTQYFGPGTRLTVL.

The CDR3 sequence is CASSGPEGWETQYF. CDR3 DNA: TGTGCCAGCAGCGGGCCCGAGGGATGGGAGACCCAGTACTTC. The chain links TRBV9 to TRBJ2-5, with D perhaps matching TRBD2 (5 bases). Germline V gene data show CDR1 as SGDLS and CDR2 as YYNGEE. Trimming removed 3 bases from V and 5 bases from J, with 14 bases in between. CDR3 length equals 14 residues.

The CDR3 nucleotides read TGTGCCAGCAGTGCCGGGCGGGAGTACCAAGAGACCCAGTACTTC. This translates into CASSAGREYQETQYF. This chain links TRBV2 with TRBJ2-5; TRBD2 agrees at 7 bases. This CDR3 comprises 15 residues. Germline lookup yields CDR1 SNHLY and CDR2 FYNNEI. With 4 bases clipped from V and 0 bases from J, the junction kept 5 bases outside the gene matches.

This clone was counted a single time. The chain employs TRBV15 and TRBJ2-7; 7 bases match TRBD1. The V gene end was trimmed by 9 bases and the J gene end by 2 bases; junction bases not matched to a gene: 7. Per germline, CDR1 LNHNV and CDR2 YYDKDF (reference sequence). The CDR3 is 13 amino acids. This CDR3 is CATTEQGTYEQYF. Written as DNA, the CDR3 is TGTGCCACGACCGAACAGGGGACCTACGAGCAGTACTTC.

The chain carries TRBV7-9 and TRBJ2-3; 14 bases fit TRBD2. Trimming cost V 5 bases and J 2 bases; bases outside gene matches: 3. Germline loops: CDR1 SEHNR, CDR2 FQNEAQ (reference sequence). The CDR3 has 16 residues. CDR3 sequence reads: CASSRTSGGITDTQYF. The CDR3 DNA follows: TGTGCCAGCAGCCGGACTAGCGGGGGGATCACAGATACGCAGTATTTT.

The chain is built from TRBV29-1 and TRBJ2-7; D uncertain. V was shortened by 3 bases and J by 3 bases, with 12 bases between the two germline ends. Per the germline V gene, CDR1 is SQVTM and CDR2 is ANQGSEA. The CDR3 is made up of 13 amino acids. The CDR3: CSVDGEGHYEQYF. The CDR3 DNA sequence: TGCAGCGTTGACGGCGAAGGTCACTACGAGCAGTACTTC.

This CDR3 is CASSPPGQGGNEQFF. In nucleotides, the CDR3 is TGTGCCAGCAGCCCGCCCGGACAGGGTGGCAATGAGCAGTTCTTC. The rearrangement uses TRBV4-2 and TRBJ2-1, with 8 nucleotides matching TRBD1. The CDR3 consists of 15 residues. The ends lost 4 bases at V and 6 bases at J; junction bases unmatched: 8. The germline gives CDR1 LGHNA, CDR2 YNFKEQ.

The V and J genes are TRBV4-3 and TRBJ2-2, with a weak D call TRBD1 (5 bases). The CDR3 is 16 amino acids. V lost 0 bases and J lost 4, with 12 bases in between. Germline loops: CDR1 LGHNA, CDR2 YSLEER. The CDR3 DNA is TGCGCCAGCAGCCAAGATGAAGGGGTTAGCACCGGGGAGCTGTTTTTT. Amino acids: CASSQDEGVSTGELFF.

This chain links TRBV6-6 with TRBJ2-7, with 11 bases lining up with TRBD1. Germline V gene data show CDR1 as MNHNY and CDR2 as SVGAGI (reference sequence). The CDR3 length is 16 residues. Unmatched junction bases numbered 6, after V lost 0 bases and J lost 5 bases. CDR3 nucleotide sequence: TGTGCCAGCAGTTACTCCCGGGACAGGGGGGGCCACGAGCAGTACTTC. The encoded protein is CASSYSRDRGGHEQYF.

The V gene is TRBV28, the J gene TRBJ1-5, with D hard to call. The length of the CDR3 is 15 residues. Germline V gene data show CDR1 as MDHEN and CDR2 as SYDVKM. Trimming left V 6 bases short and J 0 bases short, with 12 bases between. The CDR3 bases are TGTGCCAGCAGCGAACAGATATTTAGCAATCAGCCCCAGCATTTT. This sequence encodes CASSEQIFSNQPQHF.

The rearrangement joins TRBV30 to TRBJ2-3; 8 nucleotides line up with TRBD1. Germline V lookup: CDR1 GTSNPN, CDR2 SVGIG (reference sequence). The ends lost 1 base at V and 2 bases at J; junction bases unmatched: 2. The CDR3 extends over 14 amino acids. The CDR3 nucleotides are TGTGCCTGGAGTGGGACAGGGACCACAGATACGCAGTATTTT. It yields the protein CAWSGTGTTDTQYF.

The chain is built from TRBV27 and TRBJ2-1; 10 nucleotides align to TRBD2. The CDR3 is 17 amino acids. With V trimmed by 2 bases and J by 7 bases, 11 bases remained unmatched. Germline CDR1 is MNHEY and CDR2 is SMNVEV (reference sequence). DNA for the CDR3: TGTGCCAGCAGTTTAACGTCTAGCGGGAGTCTTCATAATGAGCAGTTCTTC. This codes for CASSLTSSGSLHNEQFF.

The chain is built from TRBV27 and TRBJ2-7, with 9 bases that match TRBD1. Trimming removed 3 bases from V and 5 bases from J; junction bases left unmatched: 5. The CDR3 loop spans 14 amino acids. Germline V gives CDR1 MNHEY, CDR2 SMNVEV (reference sequence). Here the CDR3 reads CASSFGQGRNEQYF. CDR3 DNA sequence: TGTGCCAGCAGTTTCGGACAGGGGAGGAACGAGCAGTACTTC.

The chain combines TRBV18 with TRBJ1-1; D is unclear. Trimming cost V 6 bases and J 0 bases, with 26 bases left between them. Germline assignment: CDR1 KGHSH and CDR2 LQKENI. There are 19 residues in the CDR3. Here the CDR3 DNA reads TGTGCCAGCTCCCCGCCATTAGAACCGGACGGCTCGTTGAACACTGAAGCTTTCTTT. Translation: CASSPPLEPDGSLNTEAFF.

The chain links TRBV12-5 to TRBJ2-2; D possibly corresponds to TRBD2 (6 bases). The length of the CDR3 is 13 residues. V lost 3 bases and J lost 5, with 7 bases in between. The V gene's germline CDR1 is LGHNT and CDR2 FRNRAP. CDR3 sequence: CASGFGGTGELFF. DNA of the CDR3: TGTGCTAGTGGTTTTGGAGGGACCGGGGAGCTGTTTTTT.

This chain uses TRBV7-6 with TRBJ2-5, with D maybe TRBD2 (5 bases). Trimming stripped 5 bases from V and 4 bases from J, with 17 bases between. The CDR3 sequence is 15 residues long. CDR1 is SGHVS and CDR2 is FNYEAQ in the germline V gene. CDR3 sequence: CASSPTGLPGETQYF. In nucleotides, the CDR3 is TGTGCCAGCAGCCCCACCGGACTCCCCGGAGAGACCCAGTACTTC.

This rearrangement joins TRBV11-2 to TRBJ2-7, with TRBD1 matching over 10 bases. The CDR3 has 14 residues. J lost 7 bases, V lost 3 bases, and 6 bases had no gene match. The V gene's germline CDR1 is SGHAT and CDR2 FQNNGV. CDR3 in amino acids: CASSFGTGEGEQYF. The CDR3 DNA sequence: TGTGCCAGCAGCTTCGGGACAGGGGAAGGAGAGCAGTACTTC.

The chain has TRBV5-6 and TRBJ2-7, with D possibly matching TRBD1 (5 bases). There are 13 residues in the CDR3. CDR1 and CDR2 from the germline V gene are SGHDT and YYEEEE. V shed 5 bases and J shed 5 bases, with 14 bases lying between them. This CDR3 reads CASSGELGDEQYF. For the CDR3, the DNA is TGTGCCAGCAGTGGGGAATTAGGGGACGAGCAGTACTTC.

V usage is TRBV11-2 and J usage is TRBJ2-7, with 10 bases matching TRBD1. The germline V gene encodes CDR1 SGHAT and CDR2 FQNNGV. Germline trimming cut 5 bases from V and 4 bases from J; bases unmatched to any gene: 5. This CDR3 spans 14 amino acids. CDR3 sequence: CASSTGTGVYEQYF. CDR3 nucleotides: TGTGCCAGCAGCACCGGGACAGGGGTATACGAGCAGTACTTC.

The genes are TRBV19 and TRBJ1-5, with a tentative D call TRBD1 (5 bases). The germline CDR1 and CDR2 sequences are LNHDA and SQIVND (reference sequence). V lost 2 bases and J lost 7, with 12 bases in between. There are 14 residues in the CDR3. The CDR3 nucleotides are TGTGCCAGTAGTATAAAGGGACTAAGGCAGCCCCAGCATTTT. It specifies CASSIKGLRQPQHF.

V and J are TRBV13 and TRBJ1-2, with no clear D. CDR1 and CDR2 from the germline V gene are PRHDT and FYEKMQ (reference sequence). This CDR3 contains 14 residues. Trimming removed 7 bases from V and 4 bases from J, with 16 bases in between. CDR3 amino acids: CASKLYSEGYGYTF. The CDR3 DNA is TGTGCCAGCAAACTATACAGTGAAGGCTATGGCTACACCTTC.